This is a list of T cell receptor beta chains from one sample in a study of blood T cell repertoires in COVID-19. The assay was immunoSEQ multiplex PCR, and TCRdb's table has in-frame clones only and misses some. The sample contains 150,000 to 200,000 clones, around 87% of which appear only once. The material sequenced was peripheral blood. The receptors derive from a man aged 35 to 55 with active or convalescent COVID-19. Each CDR3 is given with its conserved first and last residue. D genes are given only for firm matches. Only some rows state a clone size, as once, few, many or a class for expanded clones.

>NA|TRBJ1-1|TRBV9|NA
TGTGCCAGCAGCGCCACCTGGGGCCCGAACACTGAAGCTTTCTTT
CASSATWGPNTEAFF
>NA|TRBJ1-1|TRBV11-3|NA
TGTGCCAGCAGCTTCTCGGGGGGCAGGAACACTGAAGCTTTCTTT
CASSFSGGRNTEAFF
>NA|TRBJ1-4|TRBV27|TRBD1
TGTGCCAGCAGGAGGACAGGGGTAGGGACTAATGAAAAACTGTTTTTT
CASRRTGVGTNEKLFF
>NA|TRBJ2-3|TRBV29-1|TRBD2
TGCAGCGTAGTAGCGGGGGTCCTTCCAGATACGCAGTATTTT
CSVVAGVLPDTQYF
>NA|TRBJ1-4|TRBV9|TRBD1
TGTGCCAGCACCTTTTCGGGACAGGATAATGAAAAACTGTTTTTT
CASTFSGQDNEKLFF
>once|TRBJ1-1|TRBV30|TRBD1
TGTGCCTGGGGGGTGCCCCAGGGGGCGCTGGACACTGAAGCTTTCTTT
CAWGVPQGALDTEAFF
>NA|TRBJ1-2|TRBV4-1|NA
TGCGCCAGCACCCTTGGACCGGACAGCCTCTATGGCTACACCTTC
CASTLGPDSLYGYTF
>NA|TRBJ1-2|TRBV5-1|TRBD1
TGCGCCAGCAGCCCTGGGGACAGCCGACCGGGCAACTACACCTTC
CASSPGDSRPGNYTF
>NA|TRBJ2-2|TRBV7-9|NA
TGTGCCAGCAGCTATTCCGACAGGCCCCCGAACACCGGGGAGCTGTTTTTT
CASSYSDRPPNTGELFF
>NA|TRBJ2-1|TRBV4-1|TRBD2
TGCGCCAGCAGCCAAGATCGCGGTAGCGGGGGTCTTAGCTCCTACAATGAGCAGTTCTTC
CASSQDRGSGGLSSYNEQFF
>NA|TRBJ2-7|TRBV9|NA
TGTGCCAGCAGCGTAGGTGCGGGGTTTTACGAGCAGTACTTC
CASSVGAGFYEQYF
>once|TRBJ1-4|TRBV28|TRBD1
TGTGCCAGCAGGCTAACAGGGGGGAGTGAAAAACTGTTTTTT
CASRLTGGSEKLFF
>NA|TRBJ2-5|TRBV11-2|TRBD2
TGTGCCAGCAGCTTGGGACTAGCGGGATCCCAAGAGACCCAGTACTTC
CASSLGLAGSQETQYF
>NA|TRBJ1-6|TRBV30|TRBD1
TGTGCCTGGAGTGTCTTGGCAGGGGGTTCACCCCTCCACTTT
CAWSVLAGGSPLHF
>NA|TRBJ2-3|TRBV5-8|TRBD2
TGTGCCAGCAGCCGGACTAGCGGGGGGCGAGATACGCAGTATTTT
CASSRTSGGRDTQYF
>NA|TRBJ1-1|TRBV3-1/TRBV3-2|NA
TGTGCCAGCAGCCAAGACCGGGGGAACACTGAAGCTTTCTTT
CASSQDRGNTEAFF
>NA|TRBJ1-6|TRBV5-1|TRBD1
TGCGCCAGCAGCGACAGGGAGCGTTCACCCCTCCACTTT
CASSDRERSPLHF
>NA|TRBJ1-5|TRBV11-2|NA
TGTGCCAGCAGCTCCCCTCCTCCCCGGGATTTT
CASSSPPPRDF
>NA|TRBJ1-6|TRBV18|NA
TGTGCCAGCTCACCAGCGGGGGGCTATAATTCACCCCTCCACTTT
CASSPAGGYNSPLHF
>NA|TRBJ2-6|TRBV28|NA
TGTGCCAGCAGTCGAGCCCTTGGGGCCAACGTCCTGACTTTC
CASSRALGANVLTF
>NA|TRBJ2-6|TRBV27|NA
TGTGCCAGCAGTTTATTTGGGGGCTTTGGGGCCAACGTCCTGACTTTC
CASSLFGGFGANVLTF
>NA|TRBJ2-3|TRBV7-6|NA
TGTGCCAGCAGCTTATTGGGCAGCCCCACAGATACGCAGTATTTT
CASSLLGSPTDTQYF
>NA|TRBJ1-2|TRBV3-1/TRBV3-2|NA
TGTGCCAGCAGCCAGGCGAGCGATAACTATGGCTACACCTTC
CASSQASDNYGYTF
>NA|TRBJ1-2|TRBV18|TRBD1
TGTGCCAGCTCACCGGGACAGGGGGCGAAGGGCTATGGCTACACCTTC
CASSPGQGAKGYGYTF
>NA|TRBJ1-2|TRBV6-5|NA
TGTGCCAGCAGTTACTCGAGTCAGGGCGGCGGCTACACCTTC
CASSYSSQGGGYTF